Listed below are T cell receptor beta chains from one sample, sequenced in a study of T cells in Graves' hyperthyroidism and ophthalmopathy. From the multiplex PCR reads, TCRdb called clonotypes with MiXCR, one entry per CDR3 protein. Found here are 660,000 or so distinct CDR3 sequences, 45% of them singletons; the top ten hold roughly 7.2%. The sequenced material came from peripheral blood or thyroid tissue (not recorded which). The receptors stem from an adult man with Graves' disease, either hyperthyroidism or ophthalmopathy (not recorded which). Each CDR3 is given with its conserved first and last residue. D genes are given only for firm matches. Only part of the rows carry a size: once, few, many, or a class if the clone is expanded.

few | TRBJ2-7 | TRBD1 | TRBV10-3 | TGTGCCAGCAGTAAACCGGGACAGGGGGACTACGAGCAGTACTTC | CASSKPGQGDYEQYF
- | TRBJ1-6 | - | TRBV10-1 | TGCGCCATCCAGGACGGCGAAAATTCACCCCTCCACTTT | CAIQDGENSPLHF
many | TRBJ2-5 | TRBD1 | TRBV20-1 | TGCAGTGCTAGGAGGACAGGGCGAGAGACCCAGTACTTC | CSARRTGRETQYF
many | TRBJ1-1 | TRBD1 | TRBV29-1 | TGCAGCGTTATGGGACAGGGGCCTGAAGCTTTCTTT | CSVMGQGPEAFF
many | TRBJ1-1 | TRBD1 | TRBV10-3 | TGTGCCATCAGTGAGCAGGGGGCGGACACTGAAGCTTTCTTT | CAISEQGADTEAFF
few | TRBJ1-2 | - | TRBV12-3/TRBV12-4 | TGTGCCAGCAGTTTAGGGCCAGGCTATGGCTACACCTTC | CASSLGPGYGYTF
many | TRBJ1-3 | TRBD1 | TRBV29-1 | TGCGCCCATGACAGGGGGAGTGGAAACACCATATATTTT | CAHDRGSGNTIYF
few | TRBJ1-5 | - | TRBV10-3 | TGTGCCATCAGTGACAGGGAGAGCAATCAGCCCCAGCATTTT | CAISDRESNQPQHF
- | TRBJ1-2 | - | TRBV5-4 | TGTGCCAGCAGCGACCAAGGAGCGGTGGGCTACACCTTC | CASSDQGAVGYTF
- | TRBJ2-4 | - | TRBV14 | TGTGCCAGCAGCCATTATGCCAAAAACATTCAGTACTTC | CASSHYAKNIQYF
- | TRBJ1-6 | TRBD1 | TRBV7-9 | TGTGCCAGCAGCTCGACAGGGGCTGATAATTCACCCCTCCACTTT | CASSSTGADNSPLHF
- | TRBJ1-2 | TRBD1 | TRBV15 | TGTGCCACCAGCAGGCCGGGACAGGCTGGCTACACCTTC | CATSRPGQAGYTF
- | TRBJ1-1 | - | TRBV19 | TGTGCCAGTAGCCTCGGGACGGGACCTGAAGCTTTCTTT | CASSLGTGPEAFF
- | TRBJ1-5 | - | TRBV2 | TGTGCCAGCCTGAGGGGCAATCAGCCCCAGCATTTT | CASLRGNQPQHF
- | TRBJ2-3 | - | TRBV2 | TGTGCCAGCAGTGAACGGCGGCAGGGTAACGGTTTTAGCACAGATACGCAGTATTTT | CASSERRQGNGFSTDTQYF
- | TRBJ1-2 | - | TRBV7-9 | TGTGCCAGCAGGCCTCCGGGGGGCATCTATGGCTACACCTTC | CASRPPGGIYGYTF
medium-sized | TRBJ1-5 | - | TRBV7-9 | TGTGCCAGCAGCTTGGGGGGGGCACAGCCCCAGCATTTT | CASSLGGAQPQHF